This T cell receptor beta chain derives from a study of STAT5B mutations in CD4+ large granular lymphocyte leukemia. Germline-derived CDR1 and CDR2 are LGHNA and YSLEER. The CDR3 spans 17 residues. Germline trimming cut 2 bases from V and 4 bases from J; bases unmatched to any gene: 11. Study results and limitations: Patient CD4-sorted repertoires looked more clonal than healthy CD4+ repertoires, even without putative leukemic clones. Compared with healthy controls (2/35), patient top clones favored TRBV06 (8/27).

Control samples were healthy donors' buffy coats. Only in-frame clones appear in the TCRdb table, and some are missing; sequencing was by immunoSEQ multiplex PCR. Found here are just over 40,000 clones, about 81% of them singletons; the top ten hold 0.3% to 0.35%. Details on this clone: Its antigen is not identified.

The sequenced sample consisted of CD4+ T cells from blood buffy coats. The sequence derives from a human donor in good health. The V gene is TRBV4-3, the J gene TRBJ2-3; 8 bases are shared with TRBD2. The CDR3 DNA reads TGCGCCAGCAGCCAACTTTCGGGCGGGGGGTCTGCAGATACGCAGTATTTT. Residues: CASSQLSGGGSADTQYF.